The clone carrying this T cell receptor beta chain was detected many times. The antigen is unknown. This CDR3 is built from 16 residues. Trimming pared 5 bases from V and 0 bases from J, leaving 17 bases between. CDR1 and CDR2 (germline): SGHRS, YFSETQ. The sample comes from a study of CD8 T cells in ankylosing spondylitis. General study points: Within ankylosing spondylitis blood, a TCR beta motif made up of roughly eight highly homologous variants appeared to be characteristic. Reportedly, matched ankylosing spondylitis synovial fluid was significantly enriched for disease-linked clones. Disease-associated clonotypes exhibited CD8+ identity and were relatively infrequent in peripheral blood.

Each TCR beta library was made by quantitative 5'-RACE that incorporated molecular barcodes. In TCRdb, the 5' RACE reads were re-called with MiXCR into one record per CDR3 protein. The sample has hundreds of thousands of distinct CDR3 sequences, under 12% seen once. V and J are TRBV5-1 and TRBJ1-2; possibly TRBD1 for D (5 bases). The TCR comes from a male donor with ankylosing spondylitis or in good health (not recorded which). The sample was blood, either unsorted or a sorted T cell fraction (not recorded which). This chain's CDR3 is CASSTSVGGANYGYTF. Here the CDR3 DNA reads TGCGCCAGCAGTACCAGCGTCGGGGGTGCTAACTATGGCTACACCTTC.